The source of this T cell receptor beta chain is a study of blood T cells in healthy people across ages. The second PCR ran about 7 to 12 cycles with a sample-barcoded 5' primer and J-beta primers. TCRdb processed the 5' RACE reads anew with MiXCR; each CDR3 protein has one entry. Altogether about 1.4 million distinct CDR3 sequences are present, approximately 59% being singletons, with the ten largest covering 6.5% to 8.5%. Study-wide points: Donor CMV infection status was unknown, possibly confounding age-related changes in expanded clonotypes. Among T cells, TCR beta diversity per million cells dropped roughly linearly as age rose.

The CDR3 is made up of 17 amino acids. V was clipped by 3 bases and J by 8 bases; unmatched bases: 14. Germline-derived CDR1 and CDR2 are SGDLS and YYNGEE. Isolating PBMCs gave at least 7 million of these cells per sample. Details on this clonotype: What it binds is not known.

The clonotype was recovered from a man aged 18 to 29 in good health. The sequenced sample was blood. The gene calls are TRBV9 and TRBJ1-2, with 12 bases identical to TRBD1. CDR3 in DNA: TGTGCCAGCAGCGACCATTCGGGACAGGGGGCTCAAGGAGGCTACACCTTC. Amino acids: CASSDHSGQGAQGGYTF.